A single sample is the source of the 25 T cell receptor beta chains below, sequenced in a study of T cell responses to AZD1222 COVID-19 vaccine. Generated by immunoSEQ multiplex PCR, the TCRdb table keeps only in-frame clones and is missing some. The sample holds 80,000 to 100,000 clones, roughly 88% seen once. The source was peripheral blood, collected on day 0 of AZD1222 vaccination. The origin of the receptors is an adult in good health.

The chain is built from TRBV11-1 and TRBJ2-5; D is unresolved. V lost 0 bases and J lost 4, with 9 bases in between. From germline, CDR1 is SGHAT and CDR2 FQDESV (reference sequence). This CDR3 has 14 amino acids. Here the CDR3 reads CASSLAGRPETQYF. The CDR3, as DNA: TGTGCCAGCAGCTTAGCGGGCCGCCCAGAGACCCAGTACTTC.

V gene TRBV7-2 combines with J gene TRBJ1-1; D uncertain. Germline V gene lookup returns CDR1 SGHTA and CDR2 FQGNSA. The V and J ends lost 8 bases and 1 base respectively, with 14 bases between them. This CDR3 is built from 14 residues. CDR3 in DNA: TGTGCCAGCGGATTATCGAGGGCGAACACTGAAGCTTTCTTT. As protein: CASGLSRANTEAFF.

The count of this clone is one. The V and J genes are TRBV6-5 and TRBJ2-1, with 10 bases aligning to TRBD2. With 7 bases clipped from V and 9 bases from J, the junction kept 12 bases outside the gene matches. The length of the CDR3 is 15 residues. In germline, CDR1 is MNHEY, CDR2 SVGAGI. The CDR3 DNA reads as TGTGCCAGCAAGAAGCCGGGACTAGCGACTTTTGAGCAGTTCTTC. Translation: CASKKPGLATFEQFF.

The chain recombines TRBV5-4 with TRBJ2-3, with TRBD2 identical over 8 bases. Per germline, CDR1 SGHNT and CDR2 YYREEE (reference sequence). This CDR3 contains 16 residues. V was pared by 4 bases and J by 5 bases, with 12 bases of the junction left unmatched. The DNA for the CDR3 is TGTGCCAGCAGCACCGCCCGGGGGGGCAGGGGAGATACGCAGTATTTT. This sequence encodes CASSTARGGRGDTQYF.

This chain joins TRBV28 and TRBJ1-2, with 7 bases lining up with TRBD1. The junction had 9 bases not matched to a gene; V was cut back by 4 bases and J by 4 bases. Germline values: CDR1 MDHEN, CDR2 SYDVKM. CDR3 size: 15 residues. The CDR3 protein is CASSSAGTAIYGYTF. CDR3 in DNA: TGTGCCAGCAGTTCAGCCGGGACAGCCATCTATGGCTACACCTTC.

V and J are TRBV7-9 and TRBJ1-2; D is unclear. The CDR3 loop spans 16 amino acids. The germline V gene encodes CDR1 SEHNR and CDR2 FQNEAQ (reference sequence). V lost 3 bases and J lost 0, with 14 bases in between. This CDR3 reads CASSFGVRETNYGYTF. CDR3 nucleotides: TGTGCCAGCAGCTTCGGGGTAAGAGAGACTAACTATGGCTACACCTTC.

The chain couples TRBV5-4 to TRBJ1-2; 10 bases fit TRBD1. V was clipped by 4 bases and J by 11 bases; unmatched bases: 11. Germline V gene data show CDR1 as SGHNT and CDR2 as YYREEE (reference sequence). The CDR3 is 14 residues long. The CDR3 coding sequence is TGTGCCAGCAGCCGTGCGACAGGGGGCGCTTTTTACACCTTC. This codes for CASSRATGGAFYTF.

CDR3 residues: CASSWRPGPNSPLHF. The CDR3 nucleotides read TGTGCCAGCAGTTGGCGACCGGGTCCCAATTCACCCCTCCACTTT. The V and J genes are TRBV28 and TRBJ1-6, with D uncertain. Looked up from germline, CDR1 is MDHEN and CDR2 is SYDVKM. V was cut by 4 bases and J by 7 bases, with 14 bases left in between. CDR3 length: 15 residues. The variable domain in full, completed from reference TRBV28 and TRBJ1-6, reads DVKVTQSSRYLVKRTGEKVFLECVQDMDHENMFWYRQDPGLGLRLIYFSYDVKMKEKGDIPEGYSVSREKKERFSLILESASTNQTSMYLCASSWRPGPNSPLHFGNGTRLTVT.

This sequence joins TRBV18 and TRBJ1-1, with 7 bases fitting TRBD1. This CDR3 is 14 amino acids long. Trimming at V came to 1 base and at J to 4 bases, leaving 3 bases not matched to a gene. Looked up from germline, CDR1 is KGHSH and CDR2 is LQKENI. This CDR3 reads CASSPRRDSTEAFF. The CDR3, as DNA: TGTGCCAGCTCACCACGACGGGACAGCACTGAAGCTTTCTTT.

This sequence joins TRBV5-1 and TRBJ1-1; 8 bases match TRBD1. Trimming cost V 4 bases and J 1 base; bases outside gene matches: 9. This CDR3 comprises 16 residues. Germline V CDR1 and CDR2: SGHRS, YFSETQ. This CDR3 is CASSRQTGDENTEAFF. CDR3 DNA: TGCGCCAGCAGCCGGCAGACAGGGGACGAGAACACTGAAGCTTTCTTT.

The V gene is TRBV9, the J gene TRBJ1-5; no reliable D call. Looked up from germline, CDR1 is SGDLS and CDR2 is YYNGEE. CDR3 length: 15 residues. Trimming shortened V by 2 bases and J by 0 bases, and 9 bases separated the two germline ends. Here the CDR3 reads CASSVTPNSNQPQHF. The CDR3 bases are TGTGCCAGCAGCGTCACCCCAAATAGCAATCAGCCCCAGCATTTT.

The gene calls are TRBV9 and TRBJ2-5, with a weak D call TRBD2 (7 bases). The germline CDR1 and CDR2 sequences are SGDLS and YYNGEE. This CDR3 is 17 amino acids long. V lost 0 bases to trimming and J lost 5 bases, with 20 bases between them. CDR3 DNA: TGTGCCAGCAGCGTAGGGGCCGTGGGCAGGGGAGGGGAGACCCAGTACTTC. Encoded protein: CASSVGAVGRGGETQYF.

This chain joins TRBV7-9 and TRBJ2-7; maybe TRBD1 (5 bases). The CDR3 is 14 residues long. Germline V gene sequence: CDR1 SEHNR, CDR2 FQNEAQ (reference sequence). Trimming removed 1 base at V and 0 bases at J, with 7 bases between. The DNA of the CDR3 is TGTGCCAGCAGCTTAGATCAGGGCTCCTACGAGCAGTACTTC. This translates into CASSLDQGSYEQYF.

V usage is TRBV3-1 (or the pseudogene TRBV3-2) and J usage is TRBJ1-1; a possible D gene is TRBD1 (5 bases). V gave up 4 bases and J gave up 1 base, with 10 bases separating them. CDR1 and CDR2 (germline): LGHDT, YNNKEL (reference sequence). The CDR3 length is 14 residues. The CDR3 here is CASSRGTGNTEAFF. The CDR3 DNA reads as TGTGCCAGCAGCCGAGGGACGGGGAACACTGAAGCTTTCTTT.

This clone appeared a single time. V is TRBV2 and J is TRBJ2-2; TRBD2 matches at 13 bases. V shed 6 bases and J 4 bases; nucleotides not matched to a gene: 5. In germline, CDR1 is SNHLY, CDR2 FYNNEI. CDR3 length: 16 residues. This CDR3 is CASRPGLAGATGELFF. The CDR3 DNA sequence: TGTGCCAGCAGGCCAGGACTAGCGGGAGCCACCGGGGAGCTGTTTTTT.

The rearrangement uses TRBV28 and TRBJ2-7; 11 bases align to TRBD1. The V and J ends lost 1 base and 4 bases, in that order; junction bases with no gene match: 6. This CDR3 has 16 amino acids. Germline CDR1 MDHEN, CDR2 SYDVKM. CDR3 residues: CASSLSGQGARYEQYF. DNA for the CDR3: TGTGCCAGCAGTTTATCCGGACAGGGGGCGCGGTACGAGCAGTACTTC.

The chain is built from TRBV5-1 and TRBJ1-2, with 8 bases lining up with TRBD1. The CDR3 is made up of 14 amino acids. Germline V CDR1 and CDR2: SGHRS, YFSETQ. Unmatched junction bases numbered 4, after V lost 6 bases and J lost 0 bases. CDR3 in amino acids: CASKPQGANYGYTF. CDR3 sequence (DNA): TGCGCCAGCAAACCACAGGGGGCTAACTATGGCTACACCTTC.

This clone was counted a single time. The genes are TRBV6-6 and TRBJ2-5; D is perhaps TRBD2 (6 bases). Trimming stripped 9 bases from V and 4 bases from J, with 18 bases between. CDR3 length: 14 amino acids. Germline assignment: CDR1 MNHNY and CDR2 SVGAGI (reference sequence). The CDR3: CASATGTGGETQYF. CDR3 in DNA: TGTGCCAGTGCGACCGGGACCGGGGGAGAGACCCAGTACTTC.

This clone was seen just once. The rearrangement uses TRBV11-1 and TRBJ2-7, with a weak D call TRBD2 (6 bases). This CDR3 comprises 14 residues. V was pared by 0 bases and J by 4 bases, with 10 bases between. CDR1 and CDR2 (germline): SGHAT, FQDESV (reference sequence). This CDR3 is CASSLAGGGYEQYF. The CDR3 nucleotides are TGTGCCAGCAGCTTAGCGGGGGGAGGATACGAGCAGTACTTC.

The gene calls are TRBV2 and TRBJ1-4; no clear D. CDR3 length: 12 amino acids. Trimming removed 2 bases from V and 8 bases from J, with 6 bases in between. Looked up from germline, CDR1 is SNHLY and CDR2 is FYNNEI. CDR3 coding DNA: TGTGCCAGCAGTGAATGGTGGGAAAAACTGTTTTTT. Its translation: CASSEWWEKLFF.

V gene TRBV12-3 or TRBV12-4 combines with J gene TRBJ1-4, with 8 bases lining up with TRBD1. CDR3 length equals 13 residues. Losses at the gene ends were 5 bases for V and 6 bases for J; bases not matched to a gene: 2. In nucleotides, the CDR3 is TGTGCCAGCAGTAGACAGGGGTATGAAAAACTGTTTTTT. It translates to CASSRQGYEKLFF.

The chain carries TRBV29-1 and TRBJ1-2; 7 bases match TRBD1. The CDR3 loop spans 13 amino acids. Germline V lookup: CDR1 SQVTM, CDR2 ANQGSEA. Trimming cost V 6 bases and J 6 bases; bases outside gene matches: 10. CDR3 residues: CSVGQGDRDGYTF. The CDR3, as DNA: TGCAGCGTCGGGCAGGGGGATCGTGATGGCTACACCTTC.

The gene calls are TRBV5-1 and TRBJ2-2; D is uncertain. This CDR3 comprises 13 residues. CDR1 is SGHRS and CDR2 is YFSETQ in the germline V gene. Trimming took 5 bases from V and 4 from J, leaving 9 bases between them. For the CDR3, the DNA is TGCGCCAGCAGGGCAGCGAGCACCGGGGAGCTGTTTTTT. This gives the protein CASRAASTGELFF.

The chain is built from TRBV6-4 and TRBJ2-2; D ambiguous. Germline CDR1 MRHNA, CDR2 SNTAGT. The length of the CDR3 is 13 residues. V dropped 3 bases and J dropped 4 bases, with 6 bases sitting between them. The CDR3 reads CASSDLATGELFF. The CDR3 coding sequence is TGTGCCAGCAGTGATCTCGCCACCGGGGAGCTGTTTTTT.

CDR3 protein: CASSLAPDTEAFF. CDR3 sequence (DNA): TGTGCCAGCAGTTTAGCCCCCGACACTGAAGCTTTCTTT. V usage is TRBV12-3 or TRBV12-4 and J usage is TRBJ1-1; no firm D call. The CDR3 sequence is 13 residues long. V shed 0 bases and J shed 3 bases, with 5 bases lying between them.